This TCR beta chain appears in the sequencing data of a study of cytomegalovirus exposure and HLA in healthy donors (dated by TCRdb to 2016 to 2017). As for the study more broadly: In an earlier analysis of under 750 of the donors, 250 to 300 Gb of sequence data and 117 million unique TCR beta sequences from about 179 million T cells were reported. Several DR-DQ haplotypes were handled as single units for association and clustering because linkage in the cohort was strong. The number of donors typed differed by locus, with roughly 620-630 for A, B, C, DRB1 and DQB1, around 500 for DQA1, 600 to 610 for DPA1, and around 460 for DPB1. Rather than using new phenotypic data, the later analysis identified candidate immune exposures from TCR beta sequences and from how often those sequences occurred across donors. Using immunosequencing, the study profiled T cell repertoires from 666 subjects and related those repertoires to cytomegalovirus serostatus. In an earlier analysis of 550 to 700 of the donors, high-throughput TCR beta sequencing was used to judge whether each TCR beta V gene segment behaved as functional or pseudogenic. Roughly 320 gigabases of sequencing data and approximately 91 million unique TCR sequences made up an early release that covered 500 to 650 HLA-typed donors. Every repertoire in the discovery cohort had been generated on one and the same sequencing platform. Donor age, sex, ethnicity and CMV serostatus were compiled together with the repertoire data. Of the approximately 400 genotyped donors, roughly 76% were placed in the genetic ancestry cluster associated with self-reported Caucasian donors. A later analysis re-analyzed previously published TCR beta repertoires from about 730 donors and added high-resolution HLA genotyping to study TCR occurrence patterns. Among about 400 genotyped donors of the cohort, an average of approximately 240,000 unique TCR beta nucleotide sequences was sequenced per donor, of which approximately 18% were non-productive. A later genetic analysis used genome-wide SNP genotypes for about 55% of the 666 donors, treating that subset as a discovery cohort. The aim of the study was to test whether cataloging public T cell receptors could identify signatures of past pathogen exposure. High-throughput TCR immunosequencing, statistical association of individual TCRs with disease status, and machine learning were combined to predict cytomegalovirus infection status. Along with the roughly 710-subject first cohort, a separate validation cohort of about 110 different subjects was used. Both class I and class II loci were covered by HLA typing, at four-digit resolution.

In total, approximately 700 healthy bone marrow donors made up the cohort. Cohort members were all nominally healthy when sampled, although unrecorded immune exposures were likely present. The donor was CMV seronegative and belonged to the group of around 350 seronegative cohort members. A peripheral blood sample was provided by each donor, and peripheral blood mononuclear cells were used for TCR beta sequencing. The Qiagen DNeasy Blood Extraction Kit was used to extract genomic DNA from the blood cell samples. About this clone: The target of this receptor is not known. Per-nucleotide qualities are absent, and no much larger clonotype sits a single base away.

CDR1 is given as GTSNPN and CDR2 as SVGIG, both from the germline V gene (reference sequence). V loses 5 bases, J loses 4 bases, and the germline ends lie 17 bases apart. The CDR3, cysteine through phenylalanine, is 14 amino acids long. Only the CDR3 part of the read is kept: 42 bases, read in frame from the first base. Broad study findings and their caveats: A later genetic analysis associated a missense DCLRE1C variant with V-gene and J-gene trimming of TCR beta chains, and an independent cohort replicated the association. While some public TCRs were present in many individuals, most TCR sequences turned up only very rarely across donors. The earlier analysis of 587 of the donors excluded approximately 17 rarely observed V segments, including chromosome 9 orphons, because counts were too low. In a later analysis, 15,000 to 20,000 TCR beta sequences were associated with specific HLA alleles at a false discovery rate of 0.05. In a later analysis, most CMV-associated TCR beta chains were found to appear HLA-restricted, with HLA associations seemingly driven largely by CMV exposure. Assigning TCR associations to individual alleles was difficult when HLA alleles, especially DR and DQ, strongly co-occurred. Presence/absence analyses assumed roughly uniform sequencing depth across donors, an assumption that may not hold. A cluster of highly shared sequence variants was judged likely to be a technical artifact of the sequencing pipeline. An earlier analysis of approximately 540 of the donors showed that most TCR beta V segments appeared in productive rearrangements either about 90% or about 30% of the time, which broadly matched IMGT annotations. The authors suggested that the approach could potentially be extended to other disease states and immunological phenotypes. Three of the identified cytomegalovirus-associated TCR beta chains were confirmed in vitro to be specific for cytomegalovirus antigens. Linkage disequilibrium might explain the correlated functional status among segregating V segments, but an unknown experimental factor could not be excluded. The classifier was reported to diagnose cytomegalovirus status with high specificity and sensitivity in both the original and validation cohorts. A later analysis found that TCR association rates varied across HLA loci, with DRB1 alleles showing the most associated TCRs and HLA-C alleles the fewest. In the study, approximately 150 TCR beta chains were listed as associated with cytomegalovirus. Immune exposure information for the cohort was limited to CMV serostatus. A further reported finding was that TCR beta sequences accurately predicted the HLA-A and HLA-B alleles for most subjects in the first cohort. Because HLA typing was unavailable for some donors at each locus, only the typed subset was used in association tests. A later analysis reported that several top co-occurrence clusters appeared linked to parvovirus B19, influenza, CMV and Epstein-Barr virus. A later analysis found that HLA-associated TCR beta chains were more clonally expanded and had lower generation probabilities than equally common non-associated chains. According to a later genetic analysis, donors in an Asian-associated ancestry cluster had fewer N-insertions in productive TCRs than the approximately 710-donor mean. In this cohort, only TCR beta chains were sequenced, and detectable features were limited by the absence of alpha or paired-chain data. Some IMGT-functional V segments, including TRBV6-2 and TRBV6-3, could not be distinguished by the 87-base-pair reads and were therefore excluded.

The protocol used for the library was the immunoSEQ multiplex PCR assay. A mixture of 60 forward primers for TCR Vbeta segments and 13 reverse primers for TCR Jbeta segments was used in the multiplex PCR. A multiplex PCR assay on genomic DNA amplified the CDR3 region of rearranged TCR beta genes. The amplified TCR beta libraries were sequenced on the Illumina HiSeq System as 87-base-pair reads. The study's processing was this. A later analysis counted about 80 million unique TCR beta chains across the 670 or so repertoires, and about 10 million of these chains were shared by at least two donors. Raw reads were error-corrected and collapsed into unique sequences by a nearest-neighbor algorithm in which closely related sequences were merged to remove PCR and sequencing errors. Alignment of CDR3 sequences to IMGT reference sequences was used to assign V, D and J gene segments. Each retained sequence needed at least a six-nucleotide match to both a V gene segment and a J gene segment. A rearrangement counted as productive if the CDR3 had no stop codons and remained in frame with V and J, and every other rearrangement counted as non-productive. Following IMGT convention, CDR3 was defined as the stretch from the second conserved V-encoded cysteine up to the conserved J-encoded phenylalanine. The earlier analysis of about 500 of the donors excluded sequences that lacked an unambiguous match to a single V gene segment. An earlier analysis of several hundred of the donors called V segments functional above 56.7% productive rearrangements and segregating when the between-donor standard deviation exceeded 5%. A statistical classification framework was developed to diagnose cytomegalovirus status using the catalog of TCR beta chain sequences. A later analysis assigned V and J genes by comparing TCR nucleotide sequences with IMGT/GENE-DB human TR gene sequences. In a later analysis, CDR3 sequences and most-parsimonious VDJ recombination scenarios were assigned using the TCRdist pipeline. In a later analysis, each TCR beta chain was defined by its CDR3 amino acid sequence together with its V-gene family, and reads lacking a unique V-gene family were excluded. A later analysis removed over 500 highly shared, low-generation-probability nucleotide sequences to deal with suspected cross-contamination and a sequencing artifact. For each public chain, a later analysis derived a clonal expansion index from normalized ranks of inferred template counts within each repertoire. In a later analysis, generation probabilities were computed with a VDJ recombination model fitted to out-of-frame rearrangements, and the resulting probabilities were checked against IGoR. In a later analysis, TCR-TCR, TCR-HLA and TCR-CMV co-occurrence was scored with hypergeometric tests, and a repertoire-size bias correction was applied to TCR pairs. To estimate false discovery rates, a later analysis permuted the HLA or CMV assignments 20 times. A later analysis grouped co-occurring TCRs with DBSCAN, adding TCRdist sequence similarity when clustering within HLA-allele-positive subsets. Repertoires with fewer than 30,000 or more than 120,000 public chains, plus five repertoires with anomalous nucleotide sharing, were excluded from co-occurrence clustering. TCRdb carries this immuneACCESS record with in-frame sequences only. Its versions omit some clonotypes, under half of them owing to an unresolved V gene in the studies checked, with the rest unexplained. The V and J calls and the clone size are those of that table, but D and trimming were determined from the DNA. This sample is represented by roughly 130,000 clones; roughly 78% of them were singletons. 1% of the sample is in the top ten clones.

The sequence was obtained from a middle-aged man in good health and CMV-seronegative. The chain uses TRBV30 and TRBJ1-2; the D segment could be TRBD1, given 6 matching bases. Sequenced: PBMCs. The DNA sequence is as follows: TGTGCCTGGGCGATTCAGGGGTTAGGCTATGGCTACACCTTC. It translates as CAWAIQGLGYGYTF.